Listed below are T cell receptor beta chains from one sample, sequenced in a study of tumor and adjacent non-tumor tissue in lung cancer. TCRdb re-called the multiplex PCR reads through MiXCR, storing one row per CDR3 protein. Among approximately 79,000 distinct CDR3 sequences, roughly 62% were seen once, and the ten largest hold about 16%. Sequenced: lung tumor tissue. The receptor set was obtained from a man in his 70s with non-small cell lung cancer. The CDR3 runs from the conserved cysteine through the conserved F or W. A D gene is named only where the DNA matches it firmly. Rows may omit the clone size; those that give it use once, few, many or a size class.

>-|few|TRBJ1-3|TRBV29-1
TGCAGCGTTGAGACAGTCGGAGACACCATATATTTT
CSVETVGDTIYF
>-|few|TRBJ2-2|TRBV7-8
TGTGCTAGCAGCTTAGCCAGCGACATCGGGGAGCTGTTTTTT
CASSLASDIGELFF
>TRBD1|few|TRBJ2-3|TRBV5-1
TGCGCCAGCAGCTCGGGCCGGGGACAGGGACTCCTCACAGATACGCAGTATTTT
CASSSGRGQGLLTDTQYF
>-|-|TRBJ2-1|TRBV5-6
TGTGCCAGCAGCATGGTACGGGCCATGGGGAGTGAGCAGTTCTTC
CASSMVRAMGSEQFF
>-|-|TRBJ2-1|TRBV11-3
TGTGACGGCAGCTTAGAGGGGACAAACGACAATAAGCAGTTCTTC
CDGSLEGTNDNKQFF
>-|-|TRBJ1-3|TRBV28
TGTGCCAGCACCTTGGACACGGTTGCTGGAAACACCATATATTTT
CASTLDTVAGNTIYF
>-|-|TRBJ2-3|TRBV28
TGTGCCAGCAGTTTGCGGCCGGGACACCCCACCCGAGATACGCAGTATTTT
CASSLRPGHPTRDTQYF
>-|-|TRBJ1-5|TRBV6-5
TGTGCCAGCAGTCGAAGGGCCAATCAGCCCCAATATTTT
CASSRRANQPQYF
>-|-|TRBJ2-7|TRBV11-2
TGTGTCAGCAGCTCCACCCTAGCGCACGAGCAGTACTTC
CVSSSTLAHEQYF
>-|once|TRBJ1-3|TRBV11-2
TGTGTCAGCAGCTCCAACGGGGGCCTTGGAAACACCATATATTTT
CVSSSNGGLGNTIYF
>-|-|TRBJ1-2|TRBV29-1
TGCGGCTACTCCTCCGCGGGGCCGGCAGGCTACACCTTC
CGYSSAGPAGYTF
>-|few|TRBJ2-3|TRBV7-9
TGTGCCAGCAGCCCAAGGTTCCGGGCCACGAAGGTCCGCGCCACAGATACGCAGTATTTT
CASSPRFRATKVRATDTQYF
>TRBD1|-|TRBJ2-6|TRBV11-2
TGTAACAGCAGCTCCCCGAGAGGAAGAGGGGGCTCTGGGGCCAACGTCCTGATTTTC
CNSSSPRGRGGSGANVLIF
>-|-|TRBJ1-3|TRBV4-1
TGCGCCTGCAACGTGGGGGCAAGGCTCTCTGGAAACACCATATATTTT
CACNVGARLSGNTIYF
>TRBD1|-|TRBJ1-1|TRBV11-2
TGTAGCAGCAGCTCTTCGACAGGGGGGAGGACTGAAGCTTTCTTT
CSSSSSTGGRTEAFF
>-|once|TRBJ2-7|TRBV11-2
TGTGCCAGCAGCCGAGCTGGGGGGCGCGCGGGCGAGCAGTACTTC
CASSRAGGRAGEQYF
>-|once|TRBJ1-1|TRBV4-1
TGCGCCAGCAGCCAAGTGGGGCCCACTGAAGCTTTCTTT
CASSQVGPTEAFF
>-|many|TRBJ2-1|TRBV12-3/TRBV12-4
TGTGCCACCGTGGCAGGACCCTACAATGAGCAGTTCTTC
CATVAGPYNEQFF
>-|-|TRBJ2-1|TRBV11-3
TGCGCCAGCAGCCCAGTGCAGGGGAAGGACAATGAGCAGTTCTTC
CASSPVQGKDNEQFF
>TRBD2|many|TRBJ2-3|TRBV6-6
TGTGCCAGCAGTTACTCGATCCTAGCGGGAGCTACAGATACGCAGTATTTT
CASSYSILAGATDTQYF
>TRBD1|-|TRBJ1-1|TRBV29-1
TGCAGCGTATCCAGACAGGGCACTATAGCTTTCTTT
CSVSRQGTIAFF
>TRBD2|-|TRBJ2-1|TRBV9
TGTGCCAGCAGCTCTACTAGCGACAGCTCCTACAATGAGCAGTTCTTC
CASSSTSDSSYNEQFF
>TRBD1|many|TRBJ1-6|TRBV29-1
TGCAGCGTGGGGGACAGTTCGCATTCACCCCTCCACTTT
CSVGDSSHSPLHF
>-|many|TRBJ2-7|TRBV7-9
TGTGCCTCCCTCAGGGCCTACGAGCAGTACTTC
CASLRAYEQYF
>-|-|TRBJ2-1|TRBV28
TGTGCTAGCAGTTTTGCGGCCTCCCACAATGAGCAGTTCTTC
CASSFAASHNEQFF
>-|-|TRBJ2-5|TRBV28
TGTGCCAGCAGTTTAGTAGAACCGACTAGGCGCGAGACCCAGTACTTC
CASSLVEPTRRETQYF
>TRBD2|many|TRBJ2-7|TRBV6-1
TGTGCCAGCGGTCAATGGGGGGAGCGGGGAGAGCAGTACTTC
CASGQWGERGEQYF
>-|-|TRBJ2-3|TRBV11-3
TGTGTCAGCAGTCCGGGACTGACAAAATACACAGATACGCAGTATTTT
CVSSPGLTKYTDTQYF
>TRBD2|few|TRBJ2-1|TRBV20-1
TGCAGTGCTAGAGATCGAACCCCTCCTAGCGGGAGCTCCTACAATGAGCAGTTCTTC
CSARDRTPPSGSSYNEQFF
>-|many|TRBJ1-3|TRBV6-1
TGTGCCAGCAGTGAAGCGCGAAGGGTTGCGGGAAACACCATATATTTT
CASSEARRVAGNTIYF
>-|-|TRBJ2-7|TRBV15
TGTGCCGCCAGCAAATCTGTCCAGAGCCCCTACGAGCAGTACTTC
CAASKSVQSPYEQYF
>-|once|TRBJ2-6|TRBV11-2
TGTGCCAGTCGGTCCTCTGGGGCCAACATCCTGACTTTC
CASRSSGANILTF
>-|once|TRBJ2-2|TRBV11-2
TGTGCTAGCAGCTTAGGCAAGGGGAGCACCGGGAAGCTGTTTTTT
CASSLGKGSTGKLFF
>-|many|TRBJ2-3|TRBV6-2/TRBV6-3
TGTGCCAGCAGCTTGAGACTGACAGATACGCAGTATTTT
CASSLRLTDTQYF
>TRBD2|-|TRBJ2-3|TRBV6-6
TGTGCCAACAGTTTAAGCGGGATTGGCACAGATACGCAGTATTTT
CANSLSGIGTDTQYF